The 16 T cell receptor beta chains presented below share a single source sample, sequenced in a study of T cell responses to AZD1222 COVID-19 vaccine (dated by TCRdb to the early 2020s). The library came from the immunoSEQ multiplex PCR assay. In TCRdb, the immuneACCESS table is reduced to in-frame sequences with V and J assigned. These tables do not hold every clone; where another copy was compared, an unresolved V gene accounts for under half, and the others remain unexplained. The sample records more than 35,000 clones, around 77% of which are singletons. Together, the top ten hold roughly a fifth of the sample. The label giving this sample's time point can be read as: about 28 days (+/-7) after the second vaccine dose. Reading the label with the study, this specimen's treatment or condition is: meningococcal conjugate vaccine given as trial control. Specimen: peripheral blood, collected 28 days after the second dose of the MenACWY control vaccine. Receptors were obtained from an adult who received the MenACWY meningococcal vaccine as a control.

The chain employs TRBV7-8 and TRBJ1-1; D remains unclear. This CDR3 comprises 13 residues. In germline, CDR1 is SGHVS, CDR2 FQNEAQ. V lost 4 bases, J lost 6 bases, and 12 bases lay in between. This chain's CDR3 is CASSSRHLAEAFF. The DNA for the CDR3 is TGTGCCAGCAGCTCGAGACATCTTGCTGAAGCTTTCTTT.

The chain combines TRBV10-3 with TRBJ1-1; 10 bases agree with TRBD1. The CDR3 consists of 13 residues. Per germline, CDR1 ENHRY and CDR2 SYGVKD. The V segment lost 10 bases and the J segment 0 bases; nucleotides outside the gene matches: 2. The CDR3 nucleotides read TGTGCCACGGGGACAGGGGTGAACACTGAAGCTTTCTTT. Amino acid sequence: CATGTGVNTEAFF.

On this clone: Different DNA sequences within this sample yield the same CDR3. V gene TRBV15 combines with J gene TRBJ1-5; D remains ambiguous. This CDR3 comprises 15 residues. The germline V gene encodes CDR1 LNHNV and CDR2 YYDKDF (reference sequence). Trimming took off 1 base at V and 1 base at J, with 8 bases between the two ends. The CDR3 DNA is TGTGCCACCAGCAGAGGTGGAGGGAGCAATCAGCCCCAGCATTTT. Amino acids: CATSRGGGSNQPQHF. The variable domain in full, completed from reference TRBV15 and TRBJ1-5, reads DAMVIQNPRYQVTQFGKPVTLSCSQTLNHNVMYWYQQKSSQAPKLLFHYYDKDFNNEADTPDNFQSRRPNTSFCFLDIRSPGLGDTAMYLCATSRGGGSNQPQHFGDGTRLSIL.

In DNA form, the CDR3 reads TGTGCCTGGAGTGGGGGGACAGGCGGACTCAGCTACAATGAGCAGTTCTTC. It is translated as CAWSGGTGGLSYNEQFF. The chain links TRBV30 to TRBJ2-7, with 8 bases lining up with TRBD1. The DNA end lines up better with TRBJ2-1; the J call may be wrong. The length of the CDR3 is 17 residues. Per germline, CDR1 GTSNPN and CDR2 SVGIG (reference sequence).

This clone was recorded a few times. V usage is TRBV6-5 and J usage is TRBJ2-3; no clear D gene. The germline gives CDR1 MNHEY, CDR2 SVGAGI. V dropped 7 bases and J dropped 5 bases, with 16 bases sitting between them. This CDR3 is 14 amino acids long. The CDR3 reads CASTSEVGKDTQYF. In nucleotides, the CDR3 is TGTGCCAGCACCTCAGAAGTAGGGAAAGATACGCAGTATTTT.

V and J are TRBV28 and TRBJ1-6; 9 bases are a match to TRBD1. V trimming: 7 bases; J trimming: 5 bases; junction bases outside the gene matches: 9. This CDR3 spans 16 amino acids. Germline CDR1 is MDHEN and CDR2 is SYDVKM. The CDR3 protein is CASITGGARNNSPLHF. The CDR3 coding sequence is TGTGCCAGCATCACAGGGGGCGCCCGGAATAATTCACCCCTCCACTTT.

The chain recombines TRBV6-5 with TRBJ1-1, with 11 nucleotides matching TRBD1. Germline V gene data show CDR1 as MNHEY and CDR2 as SVGAGI. The length of the CDR3 is 15 residues. The ends lost 5 bases at V and 1 base at J; junction bases unmatched: 3. The CDR3 loop reads CASSRTGGGNTEAFF. The CDR3 DNA sequence: TGTGCCAGCAGTCGGACAGGGGGCGGGAACACTGAAGCTTTCTTT.

This clone was found a few times. The V gene is TRBV27, the J gene TRBJ1-4; D is possibly TRBD1 (5 bases). Germline assignment: CDR1 MNHEY and CDR2 SMNVEV (reference sequence). The CDR3 loop spans 15 amino acids. The V end was cut by 5 bases, the J end by 8 bases, with 18 bases between. The CDR3 coding sequence is TGTGCCAGCAGTAAGCGGGACCCTCGAAGGGAAAAACTGTTTTTT. Translation: CASSKRDPRREKLFF.

This CDR3 reads CASEQAFNYGYTF. CDR3 sequence (DNA): TGTGCCAGTGAACAAGCATTTAACTATGGCTACACCTTC. V usage is TRBV19 and J usage is TRBJ1-2; D unresolved. Germline assignment: CDR1 LNHDA and CDR2 SQIVND (reference sequence). Trimming left V 8 bases short and J 1 base short, with 11 bases between. The CDR3 totals 13 residues.

The chain is built from TRBV2 and TRBJ2-7; D gene ambiguous. V lost 6 bases, J lost 6 bases, and 18 bases lay in between. Germline CDR1 is SNHLY and CDR2 is FYNNEI. This CDR3 has 14 amino acids. CDR3 nucleotide sequence: TGTGCCAGCAGCTCCTGGGCCCTGGGCGGCGAGCAGTACGTC. Translated: CASSSWALGGEQYV.

CDR3 loop: CASSVGGQPGNTQYF. The CDR3 coding sequence is TGTGCCAGCAGCGTAGGGGGCCAGCCGGGGAATACGCAGTATTTT. V usage is TRBV9 and J usage is TRBJ2-3; D might be TRBD1 or TRBD2, each matching 5 bases. The CDR3 consists of 15 residues. CDR1 and CDR2 from the germline V gene are SGDLS and YYNGEE. V was pared by 0 bases and J by 7 bases, with 15 bases between.

V and J are TRBV14 and TRBJ1-1; 7 nucleotides match TRBD1. The J segment lost 7 bases and the V segment lost 4 bases, leaving 6 bases of the junction unmatched. The CDR3 runs 13 residues. Germline CDR1 reads SGHDN; CDR2 reads FVKESK. The CDR3 reads CASSLQGGGEAFF. The CDR3 DNA sequence: TGTGCCAGCAGCCTTCAGGGGGGGGGTGAAGCTTTCTTT.

This chain joins TRBV5-5 and TRBJ2-7, with 10 positions matching TRBD2. The CDR3 has 15 amino acids. In germline, CDR1 is SGHKS, CDR2 YYEKEE (reference sequence). The trim removed 6 bases at V and 4 bases at J, leaving 10 bases unmatched. CDR3 protein: CASTIAGTSAYEQYF. CDR3 DNA: TGTGCCAGCACCATCGCCGGGACTAGCGCATACGAGCAGTACTTC.

The genes are TRBV6-5 and TRBJ1-3, with D maybe TRBD1 (5 bases). The CDR3 totals 15 residues. The V end was cut by 2 bases, the J end by 2 bases, with 10 bases between. Germline CDR1 reads MNHEY; CDR2 reads SVGAGI. CDR3 sequence: CASSYRRGPGNTIYF. The CDR3 DNA is TGTGCCAGCAGTTACAGGCGGGGCCCTGGAAACACCATATATTTT.

V is TRBV19 and J is TRBJ2-5, with 10 bases lining up with TRBD2. The CDR3 sequence is 14 residues long. V lost 7 bases to trimming and J lost 4 bases; unmatched junction nucleotides: 6. Germline CDR1 is LNHDA and CDR2 is SQIVND (reference sequence). CDR3 nucleotide sequence: TGTGCCAGTAAGACTAGCGGGTTGGGAGAGACCCAGTACTTC. It encodes CASKTSGLGETQYF.

The V call is TRBV2, the J call TRBJ2-4; perhaps D is TRBD1 or TRBD2 (6 bases each). The germline CDR1 and CDR2 sequences are SNHLY and FYNNEI. Trimming removed 2 bases from V and 2 bases from J, with 13 bases in between. This CDR3 region has 16 residues. The CDR3 DNA is TGTGCCAGCAGTGAAAGGGGGGAAAGGCCCAAAAACATTCAGTACTTC. Its translation is CASSERGERPKNIQYF. The whole variable domain, remainder taken from reference TRBV2 and TRBJ2-4, is EPEVTQTPSHQVTQMGQEVILRCVPISNHLYFYWYRQILGQKVEFLVSFYNNEISEKSEIFDDQFSVERPDGSNFTLKIRSTKLEDSAMYFCASSERGERPKNIQYFGAGTRLSVL.